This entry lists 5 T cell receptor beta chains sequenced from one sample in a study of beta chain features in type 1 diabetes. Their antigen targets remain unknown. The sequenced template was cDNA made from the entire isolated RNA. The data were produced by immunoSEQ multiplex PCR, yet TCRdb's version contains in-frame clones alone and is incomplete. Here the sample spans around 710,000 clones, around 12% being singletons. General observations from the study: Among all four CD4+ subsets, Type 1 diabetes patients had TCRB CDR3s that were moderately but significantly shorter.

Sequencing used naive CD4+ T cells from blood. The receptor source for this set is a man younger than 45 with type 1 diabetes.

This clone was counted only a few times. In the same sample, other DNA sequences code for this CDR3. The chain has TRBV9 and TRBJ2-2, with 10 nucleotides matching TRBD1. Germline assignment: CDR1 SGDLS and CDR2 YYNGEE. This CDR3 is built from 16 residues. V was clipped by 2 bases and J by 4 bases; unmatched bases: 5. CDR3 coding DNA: TGTGCCAGCAGCGTGGCCGGGACAGGGGTCACCGGGGAGCTGTTTTTT. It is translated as CASSVAGTGVTGELFF. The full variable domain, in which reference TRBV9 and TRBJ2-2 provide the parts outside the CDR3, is DSGVTQTPKHLITATGQRVTLRCSPRSGDLSVYWYQQSLDQGLQFLIQYYNGEERAKGNILERFSAQQFPDLHSELNLSSLELGDSALYFCASSVAGTGVTGELFFGEGSRLTVL.

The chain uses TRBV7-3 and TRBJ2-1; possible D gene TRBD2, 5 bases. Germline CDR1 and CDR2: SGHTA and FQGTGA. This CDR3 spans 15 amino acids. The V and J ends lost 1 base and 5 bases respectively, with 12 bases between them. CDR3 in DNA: TGTGCCAGCAGCTTAAGTCGGGCGGGCAACAATGAGCAGTTCTTC. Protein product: CASSLSRAGNNEQFF. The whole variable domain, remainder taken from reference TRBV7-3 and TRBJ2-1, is GAGVSQTPSNKVTEKGKYVELRCDPISGHTALYWYRQSLGQGPEFLIYFQGTGAADDSGLPNDRFFAVRPEGSVSTLKIQRTERGDSAVYLCASSLSRAGNNEQFFGPGTRLTVL.

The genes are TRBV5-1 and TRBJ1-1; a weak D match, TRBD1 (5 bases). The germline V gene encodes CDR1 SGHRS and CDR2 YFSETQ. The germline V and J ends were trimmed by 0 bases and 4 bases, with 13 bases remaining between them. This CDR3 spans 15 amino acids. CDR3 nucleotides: TGCGCCAGCAGCTTGGGGGGCTCTGGGAGCACTGAAGCTTTCTTT. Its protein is CASSLGGSGSTEAFF.

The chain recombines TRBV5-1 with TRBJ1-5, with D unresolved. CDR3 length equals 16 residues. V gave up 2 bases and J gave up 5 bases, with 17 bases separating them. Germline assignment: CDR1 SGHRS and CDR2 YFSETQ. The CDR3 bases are TGCGCCAGCAGCTTTTCACCCATGGCGGGCTATCAGCCCCAGCATTTT. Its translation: CASSFSPMAGYQPQHF.

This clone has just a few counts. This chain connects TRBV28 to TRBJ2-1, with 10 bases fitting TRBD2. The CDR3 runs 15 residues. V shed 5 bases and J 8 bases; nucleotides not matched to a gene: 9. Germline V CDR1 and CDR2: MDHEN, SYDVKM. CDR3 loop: CASSPAGGPPYEQFF. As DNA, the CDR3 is TGTGCCAGCAGTCCAGCGGGGGGGCCCCCCTATGAGCAGTTCTTC.